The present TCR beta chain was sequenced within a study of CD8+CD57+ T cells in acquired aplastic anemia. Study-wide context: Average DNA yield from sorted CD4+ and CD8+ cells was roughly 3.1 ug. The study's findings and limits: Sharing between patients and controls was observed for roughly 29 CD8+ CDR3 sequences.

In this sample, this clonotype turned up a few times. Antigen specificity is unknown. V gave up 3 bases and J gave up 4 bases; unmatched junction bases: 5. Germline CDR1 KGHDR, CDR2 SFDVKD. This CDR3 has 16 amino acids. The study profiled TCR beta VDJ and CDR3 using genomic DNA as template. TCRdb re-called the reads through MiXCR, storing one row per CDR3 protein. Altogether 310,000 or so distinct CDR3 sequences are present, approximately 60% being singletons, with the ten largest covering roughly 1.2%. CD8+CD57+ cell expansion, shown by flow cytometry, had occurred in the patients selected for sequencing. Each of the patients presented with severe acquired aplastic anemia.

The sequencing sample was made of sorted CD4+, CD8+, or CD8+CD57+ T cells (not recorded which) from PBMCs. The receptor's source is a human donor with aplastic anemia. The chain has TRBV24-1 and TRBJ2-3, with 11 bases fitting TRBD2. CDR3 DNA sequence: TGTGCCACCAGTGATCGTACTAGCGGGAGTGCAGATACGCAGTATTTT. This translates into CATSDRTSGSADTQYF.